The 5 T cell receptor beta chains listed next were all sequenced from one sample in a study of shared clonotypes between healthy human individuals. Naive CD8 cells lacked CD45RO, underwent positive selection for CCR7 and left out terminally differentiated effector memory CD45RA+ cells. Measured with immunoSEQ multiplex PCR; TCRdb has only the in-frame clones, and not every one. Here the sample spans fewer than 700,000 clones, around 96% being singletons. Sequenced sample: naive CD8+ T cells sorted from blood. These receptors originate from a woman aged 25-40 years in good health.

V is TRBV2 and J is TRBJ1-5; D not resolved. The germline V and J ends were trimmed by 3 bases and 4 bases, with 10 bases remaining between them. This CDR3 is built from 14 residues. Per the germline V gene, CDR1 is SNHLY and CDR2 is FYNNEI. CDR3 bases: TGTGCCAGCAGTGAGTTTACGGTGAATCAGCCCCAGCATTTT. Translation gives CASSEFTVNQPQHF.

The V call is TRBV10-3, the J call TRBJ2-3; D possibly corresponds to TRBD2 (5 bases). The ends were cut back, 7 bases at V and 5 bases at J, with 16 bases in the middle. The CDR3 contains 14 residues. Germline V gene sequence: CDR1 ENHRY, CDR2 SYGVKD. The CDR3 sequence is CAIKSSGSGDTQYF. CDR3 coding DNA: TGTGCCATCAAATCCTCGGGGAGTGGAGATACGCAGTATTTT.

A word on this clone: Other DNA sequences in the same sample also yield this CDR3. This chain connects TRBV27 to TRBJ2-7; 7 bases map to TRBD1. Germline CDR1 and CDR2: MNHEY and SMNVEV (reference sequence). The CDR3 contains 13 residues. Losses at the gene ends were 4 bases for V and 2 bases for J; bases not matched to a gene: 2. The CDR3 DNA reads TGTGCCAGCAGTTGGGACAGCACCTACGAGCAGTACTTC. The encoded protein is CASSWDSTYEQYF.

The chain couples TRBV27 to TRBJ2-1, with D hard to call. V lost 5 bases, J lost 4 bases, and 15 bases lay in between. Germline V lookup: CDR1 MNHEY, CDR2 SMNVEV (reference sequence). The CDR3 is made up of 15 amino acids. The chain's CDR3 is CASSTSPTGYNEQFF. The CDR3 DNA sequence: TGTGCCAGCAGTACGTCTCCGACCGGGTACAATGAGCAGTTCTTC.

The chain links TRBV11-3 to TRBJ2-7; maybe TRBD1 (5 bases). Trimming took 1 base from V and 0 from J, leaving 10 bases between them. The CDR3 spans 15 residues. CDR1 is SGHNT and CDR2 is YENEEA in the germline V gene. The CDR3 sequence: CASSLGTGSSYEQYF. In nucleotides, the CDR3 is TGTGCCAGCAGCTTAGGTACAGGTAGCTCCTACGAGCAGTACTTC.